Below, 23 T cell receptor beta chains from the same sample are listed, as sequenced in a study of OX40 agonist ivuxolimab in advanced cancers. Sequenced by immunoSEQ multiplex PCR; TCRdb stores in-frame clones only, minus some. The sample has roughly 100,000 clones, around nine tenths seen once. The sample was CD4+ or CD8+ T cells sorted from blood, taken in a trial of the OX40 agonist ivuxolimab. These receptors came from an adult with an advanced solid tumor such as melanoma, head and neck, liver or kidney cancer.

The chain uses TRBV7-9 and TRBJ2-7; 10 nucleotides agree with TRBD1. The CDR3 totals 15 residues. V lost 5 bases to trimming and J lost 6 bases; unmatched junction nucleotides: 10. The V gene's germline CDR1 is SEHNR and CDR2 FQNEAQ (reference sequence). The CDR3 loop reads CASSPGRGTGVEQYF. Here the CDR3 DNA reads TGTGCCAGCAGCCCCGGGAGGGGGACAGGGGTCGAGCAGTACTTC.

This chain links TRBV18 with TRBJ2-3, with 8 bases identical to TRBD1. The CDR3 is 15 amino acids. V shed 6 bases and J 0 bases; nucleotides not matched to a gene: 5. Germline V gene sequence: CDR1 KGHSH, CDR2 LQKENI. This chain's CDR3 is CASSPTGGSTDTQYF. The CDR3 bases are TGTGCCAGCTCGCCAACAGGGGGGAGCACAGATACGCAGTATTTT. The full variable domain, in which reference TRBV18 and TRBJ2-3 provide the parts outside the CDR3, is NAGVMQNPRHLVRRRGQEARLRCSPMKGHSHVYWYRQLPEEGLKFMVYLQKENIIDESGMPKERFSAEFPKEGPSILRIQQVVRGDSAAYFCASSPTGGSTDTQYFGPGTRLTVL.

The J gene is TRBJ1-1, the V gene TRBV2, with 11 positions matching TRBD1. Germline assignment: CDR1 SNHLY and CDR2 FYNNEI. The CDR3 covers 15 residues. V trimming: 8 bases; J trimming: 5 bases; junction bases outside the gene matches: 10. For the CDR3, the DNA is TGTGCCAGCCAATCCGGACAGGGGGCGCGGACTGAAGCTTTCTTT. It specifies CASQSGQGARTEAFF.

This clone has just one count. The J gene is TRBJ2-2, the V gene TRBV6-6; perhaps TRBD1 as D (5 bases). Trimming cost V 1 base and J 6 bases, with 9 bases left between them. Looked up from germline, CDR1 is MNHNY and CDR2 is SVGAGI (reference sequence). The CDR3 totals 14 residues. DNA of the CDR3: TGTGCCAGCAGTTACTTGGGGCTAGCCGGGGAGCTGTTTTTT. Its translation: CASSYLGLAGELFF.

The chain joins TRBV7-9 to TRBJ1-1; D may be TRBD1 (5 bases). V lost 7 bases and J 3 bases, leaving 12 bases between the germline ends. The V gene's germline CDR1 is SEHNR and CDR2 FQNEAQ (reference sequence). This CDR3 contains 13 residues. CDR3 sequence: CASIRGEYTEAFF. The CDR3 DNA reads as TGTGCCAGCATTCGGGGGGAATACACTGAAGCTTTCTTT.

V usage is TRBV6-6 and J usage is TRBJ1-4; no reliable D call. Germline CDR1 MNHNY, CDR2 SVGAGI (reference sequence). This CDR3 has 14 residues. Trimming pared 7 bases from V and 1 base from J, leaving 10 bases between. CDR3 nucleotides: TGTGCCAGCATAGAAAGGGTAACTAATGAAAAACTGTTTTTT. Protein sequence: CASIERVTNEKLFF.

J is TRBJ2-1 and V is TRBV5-1; TRBD2 matches at 12 bases. This CDR3 is 15 amino acids long. CDR1 is SGHRS and CDR2 is YFSETQ in the germline V gene. V was clipped by 4 bases and J by 8 bases; unmatched bases: 7. The CDR3 loop reads CASSLTSGSSDEQFF. The CDR3 DNA reads TGCGCCAGCAGCCTGACTAGCGGGAGTAGCGATGAGCAGTTCTTC.

The rearrangement joins TRBV19 to TRBJ1-5; the match to TRBD1 covers 7 bases. CDR3 length: 15 residues. The germline V gene encodes CDR1 LNHDA and CDR2 SQIVND (reference sequence). V gave up 6 bases and J gave up 7 bases; unmatched junction bases: 12. The CDR3 region is CASRVQGSGWQPQHF. CDR3 nucleotides: TGTGCCAGTAGAGTACAGGGGTCGGGGTGGCAGCCCCAGCATTTT. Combining the CDR3 with reference TRBV19 and TRBJ1-5 gives the whole variable domain DGGITQSPKYLFRKEGQNVTLSCEQNLNHDAMYWYRQDPGQGLRLIYYSQIVNDFQKGDIAEGYSVSREKKESFPLTVTSAQKNPTAFYLCASRVQGSGWQPQHFGDGTRLSIL.

The chain employs TRBV29-1 and TRBJ1-1; 10 nucleotides agree with TRBD1. J lost 6 bases, V lost 4 bases, and 2 bases had no gene match. CDR3 length: 12 residues. CDR1 SQVTM and CDR2 ANQGSEA come from the germline V gene. CDR3 DNA sequence: TGCAGCGTTGGGACAGGGGGTTCTGAAGCTTTCTTT. This gives the protein CSVGTGGSEAFF.

This chain links TRBV19 with TRBJ2-2; 9 bases map to TRBD1. V trimming: 6 bases; J trimming: 6 bases; junction bases outside the gene matches: 8. Germline V gene data show CDR1 as LNHDA and CDR2 as SQIVND (reference sequence). CDR3 length: 15 residues. In DNA, the CDR3 is TGTGCCAGTAGGGCGACAGGGGGGATTGCCGGGGAGCTGTTTTTT. Translating gives CASRATGGIAGELFF.

The CDR3 DNA sequence: TGTGCCAGCAGCTTGGGAGGGGCCGGGGACACTGAAGCTTTCTTT. As protein: CASSLGGAGDTEAFF. This sequence joins TRBV5-8 and TRBJ1-1; D may be TRBD1 (5 bases). The CDR3 totals 15 residues. Germline V gene sequence: CDR1 SGHTS, CDR2 YDEGEE. Between the trimmed V and J ends, which lost 0 bases and 3 bases, there was a span of 12 bases.

This chain joins TRBV5-5 and TRBJ2-7; D is unresolved. The CDR3 consists of 15 residues. Germline assignment: CDR1 SGHKS and CDR2 YYEKEE (reference sequence). Trimming left V 0 bases short and J 2 bases short, with 12 bases between. The CDR3, as DNA: TGTGCCAGCAGCTTGGCCCCCCTGGAAGCCTACGAGCAGTACTTC. Its protein product is CASSLAPLEAYEQYF.

This clone occurred many times. The rearrangement uses TRBV7-2 and TRBJ1-2, with 7 bases identical to TRBD1. V was clipped by 5 bases and J by 0 bases; unmatched bases: 6. This CDR3 is built from 15 residues. CDR1 is SGHTA and CDR2 is FQGNSA in the germline V gene. The CDR3 nucleotides are TGTGCCAGCAGCCACCGACAGGGAGCTAACTATGGCTACACCTTC. This sequence encodes CASSHRQGANYGYTF.

The chain joins TRBV7-8 to TRBJ1-5; TRBD1 is a possible D gene (5 bases). Trimming took off 5 bases at V and 3 bases at J, with 11 bases between the two ends. This CDR3 has 14 residues. CDR1 is SGHVS, CDR2 FQNEAQ, per germline. CDR3 amino acids: CASSHGTYNQPQHF. CDR3 bases: TGTGCCAGCAGCCACGGGACCTACAATCAGCCCCAGCATTTT.

The chain recombines TRBV4-3 with TRBJ1-2, with 7 bases that match TRBD1. This CDR3 spans 15 amino acids. V gave up 1 base and J gave up 3 bases; unmatched junction bases: 5. Germline V gene data show CDR1 as LGHNA and CDR2 as YSLEER. The CDR3 DNA is TGCGCCAGCAGCCAAGGGGAAGGGGGCTACTATGGCTACACCTTC. This gives the protein CASSQGEGGYYGYTF.

The chain joins TRBV9 to TRBJ2-5; 10 bases are shared with TRBD2. Trimming at V came to 0 bases and at J to 4 bases, leaving 3 bases not matched to a gene. Germline-derived CDR1 and CDR2 are SGDLS and YYNGEE. CDR3 length equals 15 residues. This CDR3 reads CASSVDPSGRETQYF. The DNA of the CDR3 is TGTGCCAGCAGCGTAGACCCTAGCGGGAGAGAGACCCAGTACTTC.

The rearrangement joins TRBV5-1 to TRBJ2-5, with 9 bases lining up with TRBD2. The CDR3 totals 15 residues. In germline, CDR1 is SGHRS, CDR2 YFSETQ. The ends lost 0 bases at V and 5 bases at J; junction bases unmatched: 5. The CDR3 region has the DNA TGCGCCAGCAGCTTGGGGCCTAGCGGGAAGGAGACCCAGTACTTC. Protein product: CASSLGPSGKETQYF.

V is TRBV5-4 and J is TRBJ2-3; 15 bases match TRBD2. The V and J ends lost 5 bases and 2 bases, in that order; junction bases with no gene match: 9. Germline loops: CDR1 SGHNT, CDR2 YYREEE (reference sequence). This CDR3 has 18 amino acids. CDR3 loop: CASRRGLAGGPLTDTQYF. The DNA for the CDR3 is TGTGCCAGCAGGAGGGGACTAGCGGGGGGACCGCTCACAGATACGCAGTATTTT.

The V gene is TRBV4-3, the J gene TRBJ2-1, with 9 bases aligning to TRBD1. The CDR3 covers 16 residues. V dropped 0 bases and J dropped 6; count of bases not matched to a gene: 6. Germline CDR1 is LGHNA and CDR2 is YSLEER. CDR3 loop: CASSQDNRGLSNEQFF. In DNA form, the CDR3 reads TGCGCCAGCAGCCAAGATAACAGGGGGCTATCCAATGAGCAGTTCTTC.

This chain connects TRBV18 to TRBJ2-7; no reliable D call. V dropped 5 bases and J dropped 0 bases, with 14 bases sitting between them. The CDR3 contains 15 residues. Germline lookup yields CDR1 KGHSH and CDR2 LQKENI. CDR3 sequence (DNA): TGTGCCAGCTCAGATCTAACAGCAAACTCCTACGAGCAGTACTTC. This encodes CASSDLTANSYEQYF.

The chain uses TRBV6-1 and TRBJ2-5, with TRBD1 matching over 10 bases. The CDR3 consists of 14 residues. CDR1 is MNHNS and CDR2 is SASEGT in the germline V gene. V lost 4 bases and J lost 5; bases outside the gene matches: 4. In nucleotides, the CDR3 is TGTGCCAGCAGTGGACAGGGGGCGTTTGAGACCCAGTACTTC. Translated, it gives CASSGQGAFETQYF.

The V gene is TRBV25-1, the J gene TRBJ2-7; D might be TRBD2 (5 bases). CDR3 length equals 13 residues. Germline-derived CDR1 and CDR2 are MGHDK and SYGVNS. Trimming left V 7 bases short and J 0 bases short, with 10 bases between. The CDR3 loop is CASKAGGSYEQYF. The CDR3 nucleotides are TGTGCCAGCAAGGCGGGTGGCTCCTACGAGCAGTACTTC.

This chain joins TRBV5-3 and TRBJ2-1, with 14 bases aligning to TRBD2. TRBV5-3 is annotated as an ORF whose role is uncertain. The CDR3 runs 19 residues. After removal of 3 bases from V and 3 bases from J, the junction contained 11 bases not matched to a gene. CDR3 sequence (DNA): TGTGCCAGAAGCTCGTCCGGGACTAGCGGGAGATCAAACTACAATGAGCAGTTCTTC. It is translated as CARSSSGTSGRSNYNEQFF.